This is a list of T cell receptor beta chains from one sample in a study of T-cell memory formation after mild COVID-19. TCRdb reprocessed the 5' RACE reads with MiXCR, giving one entry per CDR3 protein. This repertoire shows 120,000 to 150,000 distinct CDR3 sequences, roughly a fifth found once; its top ten account for approximately 2%. The sequencing sample was made of PBMCs or a T cell subset sorted from them (not recorded which). These receptors originate from an adult woman who had mild COVID-19 (a few samples of this study predate the infection). Cell type and time point are not known. Each CDR3 is given with its conserved first and last residue. Fields, in order: J gene, D gene, clone size, V gene, CDR3 DNA, CDR3 protein. The D gene is left open where the match is weak. Not all rows give a size; the values are once, few, many and, for expanded clones, a class.

J gene: TRBJ1-5
D gene: .
clone size: few
V gene: TRBV7-6
CDR3 DNA: TGTGCCAGCAGCCAAGGAGGGTTACAACCCCAGCATTTT
CDR3 protein: CASSQGGLQPQHF

J gene: TRBJ1-1
D gene: TRBD1
clone size: .
V gene: TRBV4-1
CDR3 DNA: TGCGCCAGCAGCCAAGTTCAAACAGGGGGCTGGACTGAAGCTTTCTTT
CDR3 protein: CASSQVQTGGWTEAFF

J gene: TRBJ2-7
D gene: TRBD1
clone size: .
V gene: TRBV5-1
CDR3 DNA: TGCGCCAGCAGATCTAGTCCGGGACAGGGCTACGAGCAGTACTTC
CDR3 protein: CASRSSPGQGYEQYF

J gene: TRBJ2-5
D gene: .
clone size: few
V gene: TRBV7-2
CDR3 DNA: TGTGCCAGCAGCTTACGCAGGGGACAAGAGACCCAGTACTTC
CDR3 protein: CASSLRRGQETQYF

J gene: TRBJ2-1
D gene: TRBD1
clone size: .
V gene: TRBV4-2
CDR3 DNA: TGTGCCAGCAGCCAAACAGGGGGTGAGCAGTTCTTC
CDR3 protein: CASSQTGGEQFF

J gene: TRBJ2-2
D gene: TRBD1
clone size: few
V gene: TRBV7-2
CDR3 DNA: TGTGCCAGCAGTCCGACAGGGGAAGGAACCGGGGAGCTGTTTTTT
CDR3 protein: CASSPTGEGTGELFF

J gene: TRBJ1-1
D gene: .
clone size: .
V gene: TRBV5-4
CDR3 DNA: TGTGCCAGCAGCCCCGGGGAGGGGTCGAACACTGAAGCTTTCTTT
CDR3 protein: CASSPGEGSNTEAFF

J gene: TRBJ2-3
D gene: .
clone size: few
V gene: TRBV5-1
CDR3 DNA: TGCGCCAGCAGCTTGGGTCAGAACACAGATACGCAGTATTTT
CDR3 protein: CASSLGQNTDTQYF

J gene: TRBJ1-1
D gene: TRBD1
clone size: .
V gene: TRBV24-1
CDR3 DNA: TGTGCCACCAGTGATGACAGGGGAACTGAAGCTTTCTTT
CDR3 protein: CATSDDRGTEAFF

J gene: TRBJ2-1
D gene: .
clone size: few
V gene: TRBV3-1
CDR3 DNA: TGTGCCAGCACCACTATAGATGAGCAGTTCTTC
CDR3 protein: CASTTIDEQFF

J gene: TRBJ2-7
D gene: TRBD1
clone size: .
V gene: TRBV6-5
CDR3 DNA: TGTGCCAGCAGTTATAGGACAGGGGGTCACGAGCAGTACTTC
CDR3 protein: CASSYRTGGHEQYF

J gene: TRBJ2-2
D gene: .
clone size: few
V gene: TRBV29-1
CDR3 DNA: TGCAGCGTTGAAGGCGGGAACACCGGGGAGCTGTTTTTT
CDR3 protein: CSVEGGNTGELFF

J gene: TRBJ1-2
D gene: TRBD1
clone size: .
V gene: TRBV7-9
CDR3 DNA: TGTGCCAGCAGCTTACTGGGACAGGCTGGCTACACCTTC
CDR3 protein: CASSLLGQAGYTF